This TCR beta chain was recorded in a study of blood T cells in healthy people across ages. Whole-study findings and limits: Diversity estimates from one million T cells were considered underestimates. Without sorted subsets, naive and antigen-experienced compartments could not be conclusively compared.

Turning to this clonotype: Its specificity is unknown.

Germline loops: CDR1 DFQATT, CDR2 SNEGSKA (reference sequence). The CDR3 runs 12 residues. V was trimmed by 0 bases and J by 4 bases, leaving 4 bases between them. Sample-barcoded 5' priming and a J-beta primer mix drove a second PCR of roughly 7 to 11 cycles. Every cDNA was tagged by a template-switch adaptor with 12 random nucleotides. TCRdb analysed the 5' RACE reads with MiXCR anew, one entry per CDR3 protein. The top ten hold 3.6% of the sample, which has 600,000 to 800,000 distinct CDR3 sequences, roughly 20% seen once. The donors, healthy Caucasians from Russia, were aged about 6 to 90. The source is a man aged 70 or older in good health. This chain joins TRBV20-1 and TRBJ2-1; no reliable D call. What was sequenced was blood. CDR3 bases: TGCAGTGCTAGAGAGGGTTACAATGAGCAGTTCTTC. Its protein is CSAREGYNEQFF.